The 32 T cell receptor beta chains presented below share a single source sample, sequenced in a study of OX40 agonist ivuxolimab in advanced cancers. The protocol was immunoSEQ multiplex PCR, while the TCRdb copy is restricted to in-frame clones and leaves out a portion. The sample shows 50,000 to 75,000 clones, 91% of them seen only once. This specimen consisted of CD4+ or CD8+ T cells sorted from blood, obtained in a trial of the OX40 agonist ivuxolimab. These receptor sequences come from an adult with an advanced solid tumor such as melanoma, head and neck, liver or kidney cancer.

The chain recombines TRBV5-6 with TRBJ1-1, with D possibly being TRBD1 (5 bases). CDR3 size: 12 residues. V dropped 2 bases and J dropped 10 bases, with 12 bases sitting between them. CDR1 and CDR2 (germline): SGHDT, YYEEEE. The chain's CDR3 is CASSFEGQGAFF. In nucleotides, the CDR3 is TGTGCCAGCAGCTTCGAGGGCCAGGGAGCTTTCTTT.

This sequence joins TRBV12-2 and TRBJ2-3; the D segment call TRBD2 is taken from the table without a DNA check. TRBV12-2 is a recognized pseudogene. This CDR3 is built from 17 residues. This chain's CDR3 is CASRRMSGGMCTDTQYF. CDR3 in DNA: TGTGCAAGTCGCCGTATGAGCGGAGGGATGTGCACAGATACGCAGTATTTT.

This clone occurred once. The chain has TRBV19 and TRBJ2-1; maybe TRBD1 (6 bases). Trimming cost V 2 bases and J 4 bases, with 12 bases left between them. Germline assignment: CDR1 LNHDA and CDR2 SQIVND (reference sequence). This CDR3 spans 15 amino acids. The CDR3 loop is CASSIQGFSYNEQFF. Here the CDR3 DNA reads TGTGCCAGTAGTATACAGGGGTTCAGTTACAATGAGCAGTTCTTC.

The chain employs TRBV6-1 and TRBJ1-5; 9 nucleotides agree with TRBD1. Germline CDR1 MNHNS, CDR2 SASEGT. The trim removed 9 bases at V and 2 bases at J, leaving 8 bases unmatched. The CDR3 covers 15 residues. The CDR3 DNA sequence: TGTGCCAGTAAGACAGGGGGAGGGGGCAATCAGCCCCAGCATTTT. This translates into CASKTGGGGNQPQHF.

The chain has TRBV5-1 and TRBJ1-1, with TRBD1 as a possible D gene (6 bases). Trimming took 1 base from V and 6 from J, leaving 16 bases between them. Germline V lookup: CDR1 SGHRS, CDR2 YFSETQ. CDR3 length: 15 amino acids. The CDR3 nucleotides are TGCGCCAGCAGCTTGTCCGGCAGGGGAGGATCTGAAGCTTTCTTT. Protein sequence: CASSLSGRGGSEAFF.

The chain carries TRBV18 and TRBJ1-5; D is possibly TRBD1 (5 bases). Germline V gene sequence: CDR1 KGHSH, CDR2 LQKENI. CDR3 length: 17 residues. The V and J ends lost 5 bases and 1 base respectively, with 18 bases between them. CDR3 region: CASSSLGGGLSNQPQHF. The CDR3 region has the DNA TGTGCCAGCTCATCACTTGGGGGGGGATTAAGCAATCAGCCCCAGCATTTT.

Only one count was recorded for this clone. CDR3 bases: TGCGCCAGCAGCTCCTACCACGGACAGGGCTGGGGCTACACCTTC. This translates into CASSSYHGQGWGYTF. This chain links TRBV4-1 with TRBJ1-2; 8 nucleotides match TRBD1. With V trimmed by 5 bases and J by 8 bases, 13 bases remained unmatched. CDR1 MGHRA and CDR2 YSYEKL come from the germline V gene. The CDR3 contains 15 residues.

This clone is a singleton in its sample. The chain links TRBV11-2 to TRBJ2-7, with D unresolved. V lost 1 base and J 3 bases, leaving 10 bases between the germline ends. Germline CDR1 reads SGHAT; CDR2 reads FQNNGV. The length of the CDR3 is 14 residues. CDR3 residues: CASSLVVGGYEQYF. The CDR3 DNA sequence: TGTGCCAGCAGCTTAGTCGTGGGTGGCTACGAGCAGTACTTC. The full variable domain, completed using reference TRBV11-2 and TRBJ2-7, is EAGVAQSPRYKIIEKRQSVAFWCNPISGHATLYWYQQILGQGPKLLIQFQNNGVVDDSQLPKDRFSAERLKGVDSTLKIQPAKLEDSAVYLCASSLVVGGYEQYFGPGTRLTVT.

V usage is TRBV9 and J usage is TRBJ2-2; 10 bases match TRBD2. The CDR3 extends over 16 amino acids. After removal of 0 bases from V and 4 bases from J, the junction contained 3 bases not matched to a gene. The germline CDR1 and CDR2 sequences are SGDLS and YYNGEE. CDR3: CASSVVLAGVTGELFF. CDR3 in DNA: TGTGCCAGCAGCGTAGTCCTAGCGGGGGTCACCGGGGAGCTGTTTTTT.

The chain couples TRBV19 to TRBJ2-2; 7 nucleotides agree with TRBD1. V was pared by 6 bases and J by 6 bases, with 7 bases of the junction left unmatched. Germline V lookup: CDR1 LNHDA, CDR2 SQIVND (reference sequence). CDR3 length equals 14 residues. CDR3: CASRPGTVAGELFF. Here the CDR3 DNA reads TGTGCCAGTAGGCCCGGGACAGTGGCCGGGGAGCTGTTTTTT. Filled out from reference TRBV19 and TRBJ2-2, the complete variable domain reads DGGITQSPKYLFRKEGQNVTLSCEQNLNHDAMYWYRQDPGQGLRLIYYSQIVNDFQKGDIAEGYSVSREKKESFPLTVTSAQKNPTAFYLCASRPGTVAGELFFGEGSRLTVL.

The J gene is TRBJ1-1, the V gene TRBV5-8; 8 bases fit TRBD1. This CDR3 has 13 residues. The V and J ends lost 4 bases and 4 bases, in that order; junction bases with no gene match: 3. Germline CDR1 reads SGHTS; CDR2 reads YDEGEE. CDR3 sequence: CASSLDRATEAFF. The CDR3 bases are TGTGCCAGCAGCCTGGACAGGGCCACTGAAGCTTTCTTT.

V gene TRBV2 combines with J gene TRBJ2-3, with no clear D. The V gene lost 1 base and the J gene lost 4 bases, with 9 bases spanning the gap. CDR1 SNHLY and CDR2 FYNNEI come from the germline V gene. The CDR3 runs to 14 residues. DNA for the CDR3: TGTGCCAGCAGTGAAGACCAGCACTCAGATACGCAGTATTTT. Amino acids: CASSEDQHSDTQYF.

The rearrangement uses TRBV10-3 and TRBJ2-1; tentatively, D is TRBD1 (5 bases). The CDR3 is 13 residues long. Looked up from germline, CDR1 is ENHRY and CDR2 is SYGVKD. V was pared by 0 bases and J by 6 bases, with 6 bases between. CDR3 nucleotides: TGTGCCATCAGTGAGTCAGGGGTCAATGAGCAGTTCTTC. Encoded protein: CAISESGVNEQFF.

This chain links TRBV18 with TRBJ1-2; D remains ambiguous. V was pared by 3 bases and J by 4 bases, with 12 bases between. The CDR3 is made up of 14 amino acids. Germline V gene sequence: CDR1 KGHSH, CDR2 LQKENI. DNA of the CDR3: TGTGCCAGCTCACCGGCGCAGGCTTCCTATGGCTACACCTTC. Its translation is CASSPAQASYGYTF.

The chain links TRBV2 to TRBJ1-5; 8 positions agree with TRBD1. V was clipped by 11 bases and J by 2 bases; unmatched bases: 8. Per germline, CDR1 SNHLY and CDR2 FYNNEI. The length of the CDR3 is 14 residues. CDR3 residues: CAAKQGDGNQPQHF. For the CDR3, the DNA is TGTGCCGCCAAACAGGGGGACGGCAATCAGCCCCAGCATTTT.

The chain uses TRBV5-1 and TRBJ2-2; 10 positions match TRBD1. Germline V gives CDR1 SGHRS, CDR2 YFSETQ. This CDR3 has 17 amino acids. J was trimmed by 6 bases and V by 4 bases; bases with no gene match: 12. The CDR3 DNA follows: TGCGCCAGCAGCCGGGAGGGGACAGGGGTAGTCCCCGGGGAGCTGTTTTTT. Encoded protein: CASSREGTGVVPGELFF.

The chain links TRBV7-8 to TRBJ1-2; the D is unclear. V lost 1 base to trimming and J lost 9 bases, with 9 bases between them. CDR1 and CDR2 (germline): SGHVS, FQNEAQ. CDR3 length: 12 residues. CDR3 residues: CASSLDVGSYTF. The CDR3 nucleotides read TGTGCCAGCAGCTTAGATGTGGGCAGCTACACCTTC.

The V and J genes are TRBV29-1 and TRBJ2-2, with unresolved D. The V and J ends lost 5 bases and 5 bases respectively, with 12 bases between them. The CDR3 runs to 13 residues. Germline assignment: CDR1 SQVTM and CDR2 ANQGSEA. The CDR3 sequence: CSVRTHGTGELFF. CDR3 coding DNA: TGCAGCGTTCGGACGCATGGTACCGGGGAGCTGTTTTTT.

The chain is built from TRBV9 and TRBJ2-1; TRBD2 agrees at 8 bases. The CDR3 sequence is 13 residues long. V shed 0 bases and J 13 bases; nucleotides not matched to a gene: 6. Germline loops: CDR1 SGDLS, CDR2 YYNGEE. CDR3 coding DNA: TGTGCCAGCAGCGTAGCTACGAGCGGGGGACAGTTCTTC. Its protein is CASSVATSGGQFF.

This clone was detected once. V is TRBV11-2 and J is TRBJ1-2; 7 bases align to TRBD1. V trimming: 5 bases; J trimming: 1 base; junction bases outside the gene matches: 7. CDR3 size: 15 residues. Germline V gives CDR1 SGHAT, CDR2 FQNNGV. The CDR3 sequence is CASSHGTADNYGYTF. The CDR3 DNA is TGTGCCAGCAGCCACGGGACAGCAGATAACTATGGCTACACCTTC.

The gene calls are TRBV2 and TRBJ1-1, with 8 bases identical to TRBD1. Germline trimming cut 5 bases from V and 5 bases from J; bases unmatched to any gene: 7. CDR1 SNHLY and CDR2 FYNNEI come from the germline V gene. The CDR3 consists of 14 residues. CDR3 protein: CASSPDRAWTEAFF. CDR3 bases: TGTGCCAGCAGTCCGGACAGGGCGTGGACTGAAGCTTTCTTT.

The CDR3 DNA sequence: TGTGCCAGTAGACCCCATTTGGTACCCACCTCTGAAAAACTGTTTTTT. This encodes CASRPHLVPTSEKLFF. The gene calls are TRBV19 and TRBJ1-4; D unresolved. The germline gives CDR1 LNHDA, CDR2 SQIVND (reference sequence). Trimming took 6 bases from V and 7 from J, leaving 21 bases between them. CDR3 length: 16 amino acids.

The chain recombines TRBV15 with TRBJ2-1, with 12 bases lining up with TRBD2. CDR3 length equals 16 residues. Germline V gene sequence: CDR1 LNHNV, CDR2 YYDKDF (reference sequence). Trimming took 2 bases from V and 6 from J; bases not matched to a gene: 5. CDR3 loop: CATSRRLAGDSNEQFF. The CDR3 bases are TGTGCCACCAGCAGACGACTAGCGGGGGACAGCAATGAGCAGTTCTTC.

This clone has just a few counts. This rearrangement joins TRBV11-1 to TRBJ2-3, with a weak D call TRBD2 (6 bases). The CDR3 runs to 16 residues. Per the germline V gene, CDR1 is SGHAT and CDR2 is FQDESV (reference sequence). The V and J ends lost 5 bases and 2 bases respectively, with 17 bases between them. In DNA, the CDR3 is TGTGCCAGCAGCAGCAAGCGGGTCGGGGTCACAGATACGCAGTATTTT. Its translation is CASSSKRVGVTDTQYF.

This chain uses TRBV6-6 with TRBJ2-7; D uncertain. This CDR3 is built from 16 residues. V gave up 4 bases and J gave up 2 bases, with 18 bases separating them. CDR1 is MNHNY, CDR2 SVGAGI, per germline (reference sequence). In nucleotides, the CDR3 is TGTGCCAGCAGTTTGCCTCAGGTCACCATTCCCTACGAGCAGTACTTC. It is translated as CASSLPQVTIPYEQYF.

The chain employs TRBV11-2 and TRBJ2-3; possibly TRBD2 for D (5 bases). This CDR3 region has 19 residues. Germline V gene lookup returns CDR1 SGHAT and CDR2 FQNNGV. V shed 0 bases and J shed 6 bases, with 25 bases lying between them. DNA of the CDR3: TGTGCCAGCAGCTTAGATCTTTTTTTTGAGGGCCTATCAGTTGATACGCAGTATTTT. This gives the protein CASSLDLFFEGLSVDTQYF.

The CDR3 here is CASTRQQGMGPEQFF. The CDR3 bases are TGTGCCAGCACCCGGCAACAGGGGATGGGGCCTGAGCAGTTCTTC. This chain links TRBV2 with TRBJ2-1; TRBD1 agrees at 7 bases. This CDR3 region has 15 residues. V dropped 7 bases and J dropped 9; count of bases not matched to a gene: 15. Germline loops: CDR1 SNHLY, CDR2 FYNNEI.

V gene TRBV6-5 combines with J gene TRBJ2-3, with 8 bases identical to TRBD2. Per germline, CDR1 MNHEY and CDR2 SVGAGI. This CDR3 spans 14 amino acids. V dropped 8 bases and J dropped 6; count of bases not matched to a gene: 10. This CDR3 is CASGRTSLGDTQYF. For the CDR3, the DNA is TGTGCCAGCGGCCGGACTAGCCTGGGTGATACGCAGTATTTT.

The chain recombines TRBV7-3 with TRBJ1-1; unclear D gene. The CDR3 has 13 residues. Germline CDR1 is SGHTA and CDR2 is FQGTGA. V was pared by 5 bases and J by 3 bases, with 10 bases between. CDR3 region: CASSRTQDTEAFF. CDR3 nucleotides: TGTGCCAGCAGCAGGACGCAGGACACTGAAGCTTTCTTT.

The CDR3 sequence is CATRQDGGYTF. The CDR3 region has the DNA TGTGCCACCCGACAAGATGGGGGCTACACCTTC. The V gene is TRBV6-1, the J gene TRBJ1-2; D is undetermined. The CDR3 runs to 11 residues. Trimming removed 10 bases at V and 8 bases at J, with 14 bases between. Germline V gene lookup returns CDR1 MNHNS and CDR2 SASEGT.

This clone was recorded a few times. The rearrangement uses TRBV6-1 and TRBJ2-5; D tentatively fits TRBD1 or TRBD2 (5 bases each). Trimming cost V 2 bases and J 2 bases, with 12 bases left between them. CDR1 MNHNS and CDR2 SASEGT come from the germline V gene. The CDR3 length is 15 residues. The CDR3 bases are TGTGCCAGCAGTGAACGCGGTTGGGGGCAAGAGACCCAGTACTTC. Translated: CASSERGWGQETQYF.

This chain links TRBV28 with TRBJ1-4; no firm D call. V lost 6 bases, J lost 3 bases, and 14 bases lay in between. Germline CDR1 is MDHEN and CDR2 is SYDVKM. The CDR3 has 15 amino acids. In DNA form, the CDR3 reads TGTGCCAGCAGCCTACAAGGGTTGGCTAATGAAAAACTGTTTTTT. Protein: CASSLQGLANEKLFF.